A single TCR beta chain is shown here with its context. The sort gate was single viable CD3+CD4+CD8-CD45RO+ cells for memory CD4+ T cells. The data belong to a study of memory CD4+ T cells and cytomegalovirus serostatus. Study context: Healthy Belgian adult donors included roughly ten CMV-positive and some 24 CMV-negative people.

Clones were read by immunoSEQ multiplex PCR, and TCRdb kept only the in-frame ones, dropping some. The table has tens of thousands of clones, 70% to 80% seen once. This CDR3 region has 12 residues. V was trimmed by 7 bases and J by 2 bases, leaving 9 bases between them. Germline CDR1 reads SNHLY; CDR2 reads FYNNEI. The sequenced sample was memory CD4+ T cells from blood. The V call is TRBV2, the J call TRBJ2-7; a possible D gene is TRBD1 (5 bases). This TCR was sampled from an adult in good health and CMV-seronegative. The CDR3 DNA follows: TGTGCCAGCAAGGACACCACCTACGAGCAGTACTTC. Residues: CASKDTTYEQYF.